This note documents a single T cell receptor beta chain sequence. Its antigen is not identified. The germline V gene encodes CDR1 MNHEY and CDR2 SVGEGT. The CDR3 has 15 residues. The V and J ends lost 1 base and 0 bases respectively, with 10 bases between them. The entry originates in a study of CD8 T cells in ankylosing spondylitis. Study results and caveats: A TCR beta motif of 7 or 8 highly homologous variants appeared characteristic of ankylosing spondylitis blood.

MiXCR, applied by TCRdb to the 5' RACE reads, yields one record per CDR3 protein. The table has about 840,000 distinct CDR3 sequences, about 12% seen once; the top ten hold roughly 0.51%. The sample taken for sequencing was blood, either unsorted or a sorted T cell fraction (not recorded which). The rearrangement uses TRBV6-2 or TRBV6-3 and TRBJ2-7; D remains ambiguous. The clonotype was recovered from a male donor with ankylosing spondylitis. The CDR3 sequence: CASSYYLRSSYEQYF. The CDR3 bases are TGTGCCAGCAGTTACTATCTCCGGAGCTCCTACGAGCAGTACTTC.